The 4 T cell receptor beta chains below were found in one sample sequenced in a study of graft-versus-host responses after intestinal transplantation. The graft tissue was processed, and this released both intraepithelial and lamina propria lymphocytes. TCRdb's copy holds only in-frame clones and misses some; the assay was immunoSEQ multiplex PCR. Found here are 29,000 or so clones, 60% to 85% of them singletons; the top ten hold 2.5% to 3.5%. The material sequenced was ileum tissue, taken 98 days after intestinal transplantation. The receptor set was obtained from a human patient who received an intestinal transplant, so some T cells may come from the graft donor.

The chain links TRBV19 to TRBJ2-1; 9 bases match TRBD1. J was trimmed by 6 bases and V by 5 bases; bases with no gene match: 8. This CDR3 has 15 amino acids. CDR1 is LNHDA, CDR2 SQIVND, per germline (reference sequence). The CDR3 DNA sequence: TGTGCCAGTAGTCTACAGGGGGCGTATTTCAATGAGCAGTTCTTC. Translating gives CASSLQGAYFNEQFF.

The rearrangement uses TRBV28 and TRBJ2-7; D not certain. The CDR3 loop spans 12 amino acids. Germline loops: CDR1 MDHEN, CDR2 SYDVKM. V gave up 3 bases and J gave up 13 bases, with 16 bases separating them. CDR3 in DNA: TGTGCCAGCAGTTTGGGCGGCTCGATTCAATACTTC. It translates to CASSLGGSIQYF.

V is TRBV9 and J is TRBJ2-3; 9 nucleotides match TRBD1. Germline CDR1 is SGDLS and CDR2 is YYNGEE. With 0 bases clipped from V and 2 bases from J, the junction kept 13 bases outside the gene matches. This CDR3 has 19 residues. The CDR3 loop reads CASSVAYGTGRPFTDTQYF. CDR3 sequence (DNA): TGTGCCAGCAGCGTAGCTTATGGGACAGGGAGACCGTTCACAGATACGCAGTATTTT.

The chain joins TRBV5-1 to TRBJ2-1; TRBD1 matches at 8 bases. The V gene's germline CDR1 is SGHRS and CDR2 YFSETQ. This CDR3 comprises 17 residues. V lost 4 bases to trimming and J lost 12 bases; unmatched junction nucleotides: 21. The CDR3 sequence is CASSASTGTGVLRGQFF. For the CDR3, the DNA is TGCGCCAGCAGCGCCTCGACCGGGACAGGCGTCCTAAGAGGGCAGTTCTTC.